Listed below are T cell receptor beta chains from one sample, sequenced in a study of cytomegalovirus exposure and HLA in healthy donors. Profiling relied on immunoSEQ multiplex PCR, and the TCRdb table lists in-frame clones only, not all of them. The sample has a few hundred thousand clones; 80% to 90% are singletons. Sample: PBMCs. Source of these receptors: a woman younger than 35 in good health and CMV-seronegative. Each CDR3 is given with its conserved first and last residue. Each record gives: J gene, V gene, D gene, clone size, CDR3 DNA, CDR3 protein. The D gene is left open where the match is weak. The size entry is marked missing in some rows and otherwise reads once, few, many or a size class.

TRBJ1-5	TRBV5-6	NA	NA	TGTGCCAGCAGCTTTAGGGGGTTCGGTCAGCCCCAGCATTTT	CASSFRGFGQPQHF
TRBJ2-5	TRBV27	TRBD2	NA	TGTGCCAGCAGTTCACGAGGACTAGCGGGTAAAGAGACCCAGTACTTC	CASSSRGLAGKETQYF
TRBJ2-7	TRBV27	TRBD2	NA	TGTGCCAGCACAAGACTAGCGGGTCTGGATTCCTACGAGCAGTACTTC	CASTRLAGLDSYEQYF
TRBJ2-1	TRBV6-6	TRBD2	NA	TGTGCCAGCAGTTACCGGACTAGCGGGAGAGGGAGTGAGCAGTTCTTC	CASSYRTSGRGSEQFF
TRBJ1-2	TRBV5-6	NA	NA	TGTGCCAGCAGCGTCGAAGGGGTCTACACCTTC	CASSVEGVYTF
TRBJ2-1	TRBV2	TRBD2	NA	TGTGCCAGCAGCCGGGACTACCGAAATGAGCAGTTCTTC	CASSRDYRNEQFF
TRBJ1-5	TRBV28	NA	NA	TGTGCCAGCAGTTTATGGTCCGAGCGTAATCAGCCCCAGCATTTT	CASSLWSERNQPQHF
TRBJ2-5	TRBV5-4	NA	NA	TGTGCCAGCAAGCGACAGGGAGGAGAGACCCAGTACTTC	CASKRQGGETQYF
TRBJ2-7	TRBV19	NA	NA	TGTGCCAGTAGTATAGAAGCCCGCTACGAGCAGTACTTC	CASSIEARYEQYF
TRBJ1-2	TRBV4-2	NA	NA	TGTGCCAGCAGCCAAGAGTTTGTTGGCGACTCTGGCTACACCTTC	CASSQEFVGDSGYTF
TRBJ2-7	TRBV5-4	NA	NA	TGTGCCAGCAGCTCGCAGGGTTTCGAGTACGAGCAGTACTTC	CASSSQGFEYEQYF
TRBJ2-1	TRBV5-1	NA	NA	TGCGCCAGCAGCTGGGCGGGAGAGCAGTTCTTC	CASSWAGEQFF
TRBJ1-5	TRBV15	TRBD1	NA	TGTGCCACCAGACCACAGGGGGCCCTCAATCAGCCCCAGCATTTT	CATRPQGALNQPQHF
TRBJ1-5	TRBV27	TRBD1	NA	TGTGCCAGCAGTGACAGGGGCCTCTATCAGCCCCAGCATTTT	CASSDRGLYQPQHF
TRBJ2-7	TRBV4-3	TRBD2	NA	TGCGCCAGCAGCCAAGGACTAGCGGGAGGGAAAACCTACGAGCAGTACTTC	CASSQGLAGGKTYEQYF
TRBJ2-3	TRBV29-1	TRBD2	once	TGCAGCGTTACCCTATCGGGAGGGGTGATGGATACGCAGTATTTT	CSVTLSGGVMDTQYF
TRBJ2-2	TRBV30	NA	NA	TGTGCCTGGAGTGTCCTTCGGACCGGGGAGCTGTTTTTT	CAWSVLRTGELFF
TRBJ2-1	TRBV7-9	NA	NA	TGTGCCAGCAGCACGCCTAAGGCGGGCCCCTACAATGAGCAGTTCTTC	CASSTPKAGPYNEQFF
TRBJ1-1	TRBV5-1	TRBD1	NA	TGCGCCAGCAGCTTACAGGGGGCGGTGAACACTGAAGCTTTCTTT	CASSLQGAVNTEAFF
TRBJ2-7	TRBV4-3	TRBD2	NA	TGCGCCAGCAGCCAAGATTGGAGCGGGAGTTACGAGCAGTACTTC	CASSQDWSGSYEQYF
TRBJ2-5	TRBV10-3	TRBD1	NA	TGTGCCGCCGGACAGGGCGTCCAAGAGACCCAGTACTTC	CAAGQGVQETQYF
TRBJ2-7	TRBV4-1	NA	NA	TGCGCCAGCAGCCGGGGGGTCCCCTCCTACGAGCAGTACTTC	CASSRGVPSYEQYF
TRBJ2-1	TRBV5-1	TRBD2	once	TGCGCCAGCAGCTTGGAGGGGACTAGCAATGAGCAGTTCTTC	CASSLEGTSNEQFF
TRBJ2-5	TRBV5-4	NA	once	TGTGCCAGCAGCCACCAGACGGGCCAAGAGACCCAGTACTTC	CASSHQTGQETQYF
TRBJ2-3	TRBV7-2	TRBD2	NA	TGTGCCAGCAGAGGGACTAGCGAGACAGATACGCAGTATTTT	CASRGTSETDTQYF
TRBJ2-7	TRBV5-1	TRBD1	NA	TGCGCCAGCAGCTTTGCACAGGGGGCCTACGAGCAGTACTTC	CASSFAQGAYEQYF
TRBJ1-2	TRBV7-9	TRBD1	NA	TGTGCCAGCAGCTTAGCACCGGGACAGGGGGACTATGGCTACACCTTC	CASSLAPGQGDYGYTF
TRBJ1-2	TRBV20-1	NA	NA	TGCAGTGCTACCCTTTCGGGTGGCTACACCTTC	CSATLSGGYTF
TRBJ1-1	TRBV5-1	NA	NA	TGCGCCAGCAGCCTGATGGGACCGGGAGGAGAAGCTTTCTTT	CASSLMGPGGEAFF
TRBJ2-5	TRBV2	NA	NA	TGTGCCAGCAGAGCCGGACGGGGACAAGAGACCCAGTACTTC	CASRAGRGQETQYF
TRBJ1-2	TRBV28	NA	NA	TGTGCCAGCAGTCCGCCCGGGGGGCGCGTTTATGGCTACACCTTC	CASSPPGGRVYGYTF
TRBJ2-3	TRBV5-6	TRBD2	NA	TGTGCCAGCAGCTTGAGGACTAGCGGGAGAGGAGATACGCAGTATTTT	CASSLRTSGRGDTQYF
TRBJ1-1	TRBV27	NA	NA	TGTGCCAGCAGTCCCCCCAAAGGGCGGGGGGCCACTGAAGCTTTCTTT	CASSPPKGRGATEAFF
TRBJ2-3	TRBV6-4	TRBD2	NA	TGTGCCAGCAGCTTGACTAGCGGGGATAGCACAGATACGCAGTATTTT	CASSLTSGDSTDTQYF
TRBJ2-7	TRBV27	TRBD2	NA	TGTGCCAGCAGTCATAGCGGGAGCGGGTCCTACGAGCAGTACTTC	CASSHSGSGSYEQYF
TRBJ2-7	TRBV6-5	NA	NA	TGTGCCAGCAGGCCTAGAGGAGGGTTGTTAGAGCAGTACTTC	CASRPRGGLLEQYF
TRBJ1-5	TRBV11-2	TRBD1	NA	TGTGCCAGCAGCCCCACTGGGACAGAGAATCAGCCCCAGCATTTT	CASSPTGTENQPQHF
TRBJ1-2	TRBV20-1	TRBD1	NA	TGCAGTGCTGACAGGGATAATGGCTACACCTTC	CSADRDNGYTF
TRBJ2-1	TRBV5-1	TRBD2	NA	TGCGCCAGCAAACTAGCGGGAGGGGGGAAGGATGAGCAGTTCTTC	CASKLAGGGKDEQFF
TRBJ2-3	TRBV28	TRBD2	NA	TGTGCCACAGGCAACTTCAAGCGGGAGACGCAGTATTTT	CATGNFKRETQYF
TRBJ2-7	TRBV18	TRBD2	NA	TGTGCCAGCTCACCACCGAGCGGGAGGTCCCTCGAGCAGTACTTC	CASSPPSGRSLEQYF
TRBJ2-2	TRBV6-1	NA	NA	TGTGCCAGCCGGGGTGGGGGCGGATACACCGGGGAGCTGTTTTTT	CASRGGGGYTGELFF
TRBJ2-1	TRBV6-1	TRBD2	few	TGTGCCAGCAGTCGGGAGGGCTCCTACAATGAGCAGTTCTTC	CASSREGSYNEQFF
TRBJ2-7	TRBV4-3	TRBD2	NA	TGCGCCAGCAGCCAAGCGGGCGGGGGTTACGAGCAGTACTTC	CASSQAGGGYEQYF
TRBJ2-7	TRBV7-3	NA	once	TGTGCCAGCAGCTTAAGTCCTACCTACGAGCAGTACTTC	CASSLSPTYEQYF
TRBJ2-5	TRBV19	NA	NA	TGTGCCAGTAGTTACGGTTCCCAAGAGACCCAGTACTTC	CASSYGSQETQYF
TRBJ2-2	TRBV27	NA	NA	TGTGCCAGCAGCCCCTCATCTACCTTCGGGGAGCTGTTTTTT	CASSPSSTFGELFF
TRBJ2-7	TRBV6-5	TRBD1	NA	TGTGCCAGCAGTTACGGGACAGGGGACTCCTACGAGCAGTACTTC	CASSYGTGDSYEQYF
TRBJ2-7	TRBV27	NA	NA	TGTGCCAGCAGTACACGGACAGCCGAAAGCTCCTACGAGCAGTACTTC	CASSTRTAESSYEQYF
TRBJ1-4	TRBV28	NA	NA	TGTGCCAGCACCACATCGGGGGGGACTAATGAAAAACTGTTTTTT	CASTTSGGTNEKLFF
TRBJ2-1	TRBV5-1	TRBD1	NA	TGCGCCAGCAGCTTGGGGGGGACAGTCTCCTACAATGAGCAGTTCTTC	CASSLGGTVSYNEQFF